Presented here are 2 T cell receptor beta chains from one specimen sequenced in a study of blood T cell repertoires in COVID-19. Produced via immunoSEQ multiplex PCR; TCRdb's table is partial and in-frame only. The data contain about 310,000 clones, around 87% of them singletons. Material for sequencing was peripheral blood. The receptor set was obtained from a man in his fifties or sixties with active or convalescent COVID-19.

J is TRBJ2-7 and V is TRBV6-2 or TRBV6-3; the D is unclear. The CDR3 covers 12 residues. Germline assignment: CDR1 MNHEY and CDR2 SVGEGT. Trimming stripped 6 bases from V and 0 bases from J, with 6 bases between. CDR3 coding DNA: TGTGCCAGCAGCCCACTCTCCTACGAGCAGTACTTC. Its protein product is CASSPLSYEQYF.

The chain combines TRBV6-5 with TRBJ2-7; TRBD1 aligns across 8 bases. CDR3 length: 12 amino acids. Germline values: CDR1 MNHEY, CDR2 SVGAGI. Unmatched junction bases numbered 2, after V lost 6 bases and J lost 4 bases. CDR3: CASSRGLYEQYF. The CDR3 nucleotides are TGTGCCAGCAGCAGGGGGCTATACGAGCAGTACTTC.